The 32 T cell receptor beta chains reported below all come from one sample, sequenced in a study of cytomegalovirus exposure and HLA in healthy donors. The study ran its PCR with 60 Vbeta and 13 Jbeta primers. Clones were sequenced by immunoSEQ multiplex PCR, and TCRdb holds only the in-frame ones, with some missing. The table has under 90,000 clones, about 80% seen once. Sequencing used PBMCs. The receptors originated from a man between 50 and 59 years old in good health and CMV-seropositive.

The gene calls are TRBV5-1 and TRBJ2-3; 7 bases are a match to TRBD2. Trimming removed 2 bases from V and 0 bases from J; junction bases left unmatched: 6. CDR3 length equals 16 residues. Germline CDR1 SGHRS, CDR2 YFSETQ. The CDR3 DNA is TGCGCCAGCAGCTTCCCCGCGGGAGTTAGCACAGATACGCAGTATTTT. Protein: CASSFPAGVSTDTQYF.

The V call is TRBV6-4, the J call TRBJ1-2; 9 positions match TRBD1. V lost 3 bases, J lost 4 bases, and 3 bases stayed unmatched. Looked up from germline, CDR1 is MRHNA and CDR2 is SNTAGT. This CDR3 has 14 amino acids. CDR3 residues: CASSETGGAYGYTF. The CDR3 region has the DNA TGTGCCAGCAGTGAAACAGGGGGCGCCTATGGCTACACCTTC.

The chain couples TRBV9 to TRBJ2-5; no firm D call. The V end was cut by 3 bases, the J end by 1 base, with 10 bases between. The CDR3 consists of 14 residues. Germline loops: CDR1 SGDLS, CDR2 YYNGEE. CDR3: CASSEQVSQETQYF. CDR3 DNA: TGTGCCAGCAGCGAGCAGGTATCCCAAGAGACCCAGTACTTC.

The count of this clone is one. The rearrangement links TRBV6-5 to TRBJ2-1; 9 bases map to TRBD1. The CDR3 consists of 15 residues. Germline V gene sequence: CDR1 MNHEY, CDR2 SVGAGI. Losses at the gene ends were 5 bases for V and 8 bases for J; bases not matched to a gene: 10. CDR3 in amino acids: CASSAPGQGSYEQFF. CDR3 nucleotides: TGTGCCAGCAGTGCCCCGGGACAGGGTTCCTATGAGCAGTTCTTC.

The CDR3: CASSVESQIYEQYF. Here the CDR3 DNA reads TGTGCCAGCAGCGTAGAGTCCCAGATTTACGAGCAGTACTTC. V and J are TRBV9 and TRBJ2-7; D is ambiguous. The CDR3 length is 14 residues. Looked up from germline, CDR1 is SGDLS and CDR2 is YYNGEE. V shed 0 bases and J shed 4 bases, with 11 bases lying between them.

This rearrangement joins TRBV5-1 to TRBJ2-5; 9 bases are a match to TRBD2. Germline loops: CDR1 SGHRS, CDR2 YFSETQ. The CDR3 spans 14 residues. The V and J ends lost 6 bases and 5 bases, in that order; junction bases with no gene match: 8. Written as DNA, the CDR3 is TGCGCCAGCACCGACCTAGCGGGAACCGAGACCCAGTACTTC. Its protein is CASTDLAGTETQYF.

The CDR3 sequence: CASNLNRGAEKLFF. CDR3 sequence (DNA): TGTGCCAGTAATTTAAACAGGGGCGCTGAAAAACTGTTTTTT. The chain recombines TRBV19 with TRBJ1-4, with 7 nucleotides matching TRBD1. J gave up 7 bases and V 7 bases, and 9 bases lay outside the gene matches. The CDR3 loop spans 14 amino acids. The germline V gene has CDR1 LNHDA and CDR2 SQIVND (reference sequence).

The rearrangement links TRBV6-5 to TRBJ2-1, with 9 bases identical to TRBD2. This CDR3 region has 14 residues. In germline, CDR1 is MNHEY, CDR2 SVGAGI. J was trimmed by 7 bases and V by 8 bases; bases with no gene match: 9. CDR3 protein: CASLRAGGGNEQFF. CDR3 DNA sequence: TGTGCCAGCCTTAGAGCGGGGGGTGGGAATGAGCAGTTCTTC.

On this clone: With only one base between it and a far larger clone, this is likely a read error. Other nucleotide sequences in the sample specify the same CDR3. V and J are TRBV6-4 and TRBJ2-2, with 9 nucleotides matching TRBD2. Germline CDR1 is MRHNA and CDR2 is SNTAGT. The CDR3 spans 15 residues. CDR3: CATSVTSGNTGELFF. CDR3 coding DNA: TGTGCTACCAGTGTGACTAGCGGGAACACCGGGGAGCTGTTTTTT.

The chain recombines TRBV5-1 with TRBJ2-7; the D is unclear. Trimming cost V 2 bases and J 6 bases, with 9 bases left between them. The germline gives CDR1 SGHRS, CDR2 YFSETQ. The CDR3 sequence is 12 residues long. CDR3 loop: CASSFGSREQYF. CDR3 nucleotides: TGCGCCAGCAGCTTCGGTAGTCGCGAGCAGTACTTC.

The chain recombines TRBV30 with TRBJ1-5, with a weak D call TRBD1 (6 bases). CDR1 GTSNPN and CDR2 SVGIG come from the germline V gene (reference sequence). The CDR3 spans 14 residues. V was shortened by 3 bases and J by 2 bases, with 11 bases between the two germline ends. The CDR3: CAWSRGTGNQPQHF. DNA of the CDR3: TGTGCCTGGAGCAGGGGTACCGGCAATCAGCCCCAGCATTTT.

The chain has TRBV19 and TRBJ2-4; D unresolved. Germline CDR1 and CDR2: LNHDA and SQIVND (reference sequence). The CDR3 covers 14 residues. Trimming pared 0 bases from V and 3 bases from J, leaving 6 bases between. CDR3 nucleotide sequence: TGTGCCAGTAGTATAGAGACAATCAAAAACATTCAGTACTTC. Amino acid sequence: CASSIETIKNIQYF. Drawing the rest from reference TRBV19 and TRBJ2-4, the complete variable domain is DGGITQSPKYLFRKEGQNVTLSCEQNLNHDAMYWYRQDPGQGLRLIYYSQIVNDFQKGDIAEGYSVSREKKESFPLTVTSAQKNPTAFYLCASSIETIKNIQYFGAGTRLSVL.

The genes are TRBV7-6 and TRBJ2-5; D uncertain. With 0 bases removed from V and 5 bases from J, the gap between germline ends came to 13 bases. The CDR3 length is 15 residues. The germline V gene encodes CDR1 SGHVS and CDR2 FNYEAQ. CDR3 in DNA: TGTGCCAGCAGCTTAGCGCCCGGTAATTGGGAGACCCAGTACTTC. Translated: CASSLAPGNWETQYF.

The J gene is TRBJ2-7, the V gene TRBV11-3, with TRBD1 as a possible D gene (5 bases). There are 14 residues in the CDR3. Trimming shortened V by 0 bases and J by 2 bases, and 8 bases separated the two germline ends. The germline gives CDR1 SGHNT, CDR2 YENEEA. The CDR3 bases are TGTGCCAGCAGCTTAGACAGGGTTACCTACGAGCAGTACTTC. As protein: CASSLDRVTYEQYF.

The rearrangement uses TRBV11-3 and TRBJ2-3; no firm D call. The CDR3 sequence is 15 residues long. The V end lost 5 bases, the J end lost 0 bases, and 12 bases lay between the germline ends. Per germline, CDR1 SGHNT and CDR2 YENEEA. CDR3 bases: TGTGCCAGCAGCGGTGGGCTTCCTAGCACAGATACGCAGTATTTT. Amino acids: CASSGGLPSTDTQYF.

The chain joins TRBV15 to TRBJ2-7, with a weak D call TRBD2 (6 bases). The CDR3 has 15 residues. CDR1 is LNHNV, CDR2 YYDKDF, per germline (reference sequence). The V end was cut by 3 bases, the J end by 5 bases, with 17 bases between. The CDR3 spells CATSSPQTSINEQYF. Here the CDR3 DNA reads TGTGCCACCAGCAGTCCCCAGACTAGTATAAACGAGCAGTACTTC.

Comments on this clone: This CDR3 is also generated by other DNA sequences in the sample. The rearrangement uses TRBV6-4 and TRBJ2-3; 8 bases align to TRBD2. The CDR3 has 15 amino acids. The germline V gene has CDR1 MRHNA and CDR2 SNTAGT. V shed 5 bases, J shed 2 bases, and the junction held 6 bases outside the gene matches. CDR3 region: CASSKRAGATDTQYF. The CDR3 coding sequence is TGTGCCAGCAGTAAAAGAGCGGGAGCCACAGATACGCAGTATTTT.

The chain links TRBV6-6 to TRBJ1-3, with D unclear. The length of the CDR3 is 14 residues. V was clipped by 6 bases and J by 0 bases, with 9 bases between them. Germline values: CDR1 MNHNY, CDR2 SVGAGI (reference sequence). This CDR3 reads CASRDSNSGNTIYF. In DNA form, the CDR3 reads TGTGCCAGCAGAGATAGCAACTCTGGAAACACCATATATTTT.

The gene calls are TRBV7-2 and TRBJ2-1; possibly TRBD2 for D (5 bases). The CDR3 has 16 amino acids. The germline V gene has CDR1 SGHTA and CDR2 FQGNSA. Trimming shortened V by 5 bases and J by 0 bases, and 14 bases separated the two germline ends. The DNA for the CDR3 is TGTGCCAGCAGCCGACCCCGGGGAAGCTCCTACAATGAGCAGTTCTTC. It yields the protein CASSRPRGSSYNEQFF.

The chain is built from TRBV4-3 and TRBJ1-1; the match to TRBD1 covers 7 bases. The CDR3 covers 13 residues. The trim removed 4 bases at V and 6 bases at J, leaving 5 bases unmatched. Germline assignment: CDR1 LGHNA and CDR2 YSLEER. The CDR3 sequence is CASSPDRKAEAFF. DNA of the CDR3: TGCGCCAGCAGCCCGGACAGGAAGGCTGAAGCTTTCTTT.

This clone has just a few counts. This chain connects TRBV7-2 to TRBJ2-3, with D perhaps matching TRBD2 (6 bases). The germline V gene has CDR1 SGHTA and CDR2 FQGNSA. Trimming cost V 4 bases and J 1 base, with 15 bases left between them. The CDR3 length is 16 residues. DNA of the CDR3: TGTGCCAGCAGCTCAGTCGGGAGAATGGGCACAGATACGCAGTATTTT. It translates to CASSSVGRMGTDTQYF.

This clone came up a few times. The chain uses TRBV10-3 and TRBJ2-7; TRBD2 agrees at 11 bases. Per the germline V gene, CDR1 is ENHRY and CDR2 is SYGVKD. J was trimmed by 2 bases and V by 5 bases; bases with no gene match: 2. The CDR3 runs to 14 residues. CDR3 region: CAISLAGGTYEQYF. DNA of the CDR3: TGTGCCATCAGTTTAGCGGGAGGGACCTACGAGCAGTACTTC.

The J gene is TRBJ2-5, the V gene TRBV7-3; 11 nucleotides align to TRBD1. J lost 6 bases, V lost 5 bases, and 8 bases had no gene match. Germline lookup yields CDR1 SGHTA and CDR2 FQGTGA. The CDR3 has 15 residues. The CDR3 nucleotides read TGTGCCAGCAGCCCCACCGGGACAGGGGGAAAGACCCAGTACTTC. Protein sequence: CASSPTGTGGKTQYF.

This chain uses TRBV27 with TRBJ1-6; TRBD1 matches at 10 bases. Germline trimming cut 6 bases from V and 8 bases from J; bases unmatched to any gene: 7. The CDR3 is 15 residues long. CDR1 is MNHEY, CDR2 SMNVEV, per germline (reference sequence). CDR3 protein: CASSRTGQGYSPLHF. The CDR3 nucleotides read TGTGCCAGCAGCCGAACGGGACAGGGGTATTCACCCCTCCACTTT.

V usage is TRBV9 and J usage is TRBJ2-3; D may be TRBD2 (5 bases). The germline V gene encodes CDR1 SGDLS and CDR2 YYNGEE. The CDR3 sequence is 14 residues long. The ends were cut back, 3 bases at V and 8 bases at J, with 16 bases in the middle. CDR3 coding DNA: TGTGCCAGCAGCGCGGACTTGCTGCAGGTTACGCAGTATTTT. The encoded protein is CASSADLLQVTQYF.

CDR3 sequence reads: CAISEVGGRNSSGANVLTF. The DNA for the CDR3 is TGTGCCATCAGTGAGGTAGGAGGCAGAAACTCCTCTGGGGCCAACGTCCTGACTTTC. J is TRBJ2-6 and V is TRBV10-3; the D gene is possibly TRBD2 (5 bases). The CDR3 spans 19 residues. Germline assignment: CDR1 ENHRY and CDR2 SYGVKD. The V end lost 2 bases, the J end lost 0 bases, and 17 bases lay between the germline ends.

This clone has just a few counts. The chain is built from TRBV5-5 and TRBJ2-6; D perhaps matches TRBD1 (6 bases). Germline values: CDR1 SGHKS, CDR2 YYEKEE (reference sequence). Between the trimmed V and J ends, which lost 3 bases and 0 bases, there was a span of 16 bases. CDR3 length: 18 amino acids. Written as DNA, the CDR3 is TGTGCCAGCAGCTCCTTGACAGGTATACTCTCTGGGGCCAACGTCCTGACTTTC. This codes for CASSSLTGILSGANVLTF.

V gene TRBV7-9 combines with J gene TRBJ2-5; 8 nucleotides match TRBD1. Germline CDR1 and CDR2: SEHNR and FQNEAQ (reference sequence). The CDR3 length is 17 residues. The trim removed 0 bases at V and 2 bases at J, leaving 8 bases unmatched. The CDR3 nucleotides are TGTGCCAGCAGCTTAGCGGCAGGGGGCTGGGGTCAAGAGACCCAGTACTTC. As protein: CASSLAAGGWGQETQYF.

This chain links TRBV7-2 with TRBJ1-4; D gene ambiguous. Trimming took 2 bases from V and 0 from J, leaving 10 bases between them. The CDR3 is made up of 16 amino acids. Per germline, CDR1 SGHTA and CDR2 FQGNSA. The CDR3 DNA is TGTGCCAGCAGCTTAATCGGGGTCACAACTAATGAAAAACTGTTTTTT. Translating it yields CASSLIGVTTNEKLFF. Supplemented by reference TRBV7-2 and TRBJ1-4, the full variable domain reads GAGVSQSPSNKVTEKGKDVELRCDPISGHTALYWYRQSLGQGLEFLIYFQGNSAPDKSGLPSDRFSAERTGGSVSTLTIQRTQQEDSAVYLCASSLIGVTTNEKLFFGSGTQLSVL.

The genes are TRBV6-5 and TRBJ1-2; D might be TRBD1 (6 bases). There are 15 residues in the CDR3. Germline CDR1 is MNHEY and CDR2 is SVGAGI. Trimming left V 10 bases short and J 3 bases short, with 21 bases between. CDR3 bases: TGTGCCACCTTACCCGGGGGGCAGGGCTACTATGGCTACACCTTC. The encoded protein is CATLPGGQGYYGYTF.

The J gene is TRBJ2-7, the V gene TRBV5-1, with 12 bases lining up with TRBD2. The CDR3 is made up of 18 amino acids. Trimming took 4 bases from V and 0 from J; bases not matched to a gene: 11. Germline V gives CDR1 SGHRS, CDR2 YFSETQ. The CDR3 DNA follows: TGCGCCAGCAGCCGGACTAGCGGGACAACCCTCAGCTCCTACGAGCAGTACTTC. This sequence encodes CASSRTSGTTLSSYEQYF.

The CDR3 region is CASRGSSDTQYF. Here the CDR3 DNA reads TGTGCCAGCAGGGGGAGTTCAGATACGCAGTATTTT. The chain is built from TRBV6-1 and TRBJ2-3; D is possibly TRBD2 (5 bases). The CDR3 has 12 amino acids. The ends were cut back, 6 bases at V and 4 bases at J, with 8 bases in the middle. The germline gives CDR1 MNHNS, CDR2 SASEGT.